This TCR beta chain was sequenced in a study of blood T cell repertoires in COVID-19 (dated by TCRdb to the early 2020s). About the investigation overall: Samples from collaborators originated in the United States, Italy and Spain and spanned both the acute and convalescent phases of COVID-19. The material from the prospective study consisted of cDNA or gDNA derived from T cells, B-cell-depleted T cells, or PBMCs. The repertoires were released in a freely available public database intended as a resource for research on the immune response to SARS-CoV-2. Sample metadata almost always included a de-identified subject ID, COVID-19 status, age in years and sex. Subjects who had been exposed to COVID-19, were actively infected with it, or had recovered from it provided the deeply sampled blood TCRbeta repertoires that made up the dataset. Where HLA class I and class II types were available, the types were taken from metadata supplied by the sample provider, not from assay-based typing. Samples came from the ongoing ImmuneRACE study (first 160 participants) plus 1,254 subjects from 6 global collaborators.

A note on this clone: Its antigen is unknown. The input lacks base qualities; no much larger clone sits a single base away.

CDR1 and CDR2 were assigned from the germline V gene as SGHTA and FQGNSA. From the cysteine up to the phenylalanine, the CDR3 has a length of 16 residues. Kept here is only the CDR3 DNA, which spans 48 bases and is read in frame from base 1. The V end loses 1 base and the J end loses 13 bases, and a stretch of 25 bases separates them. Paper-wide results and their limitations: How much clinical and demographic metadata was included differed by source and by participant, and the metadata was provided uncurated.

Whole blood was collected in K2EDTA tubes by collaborating institutions according to the institutions' own protocols. For TCRbeta analysis, collaborators shipped samples as frozen whole blood, isolated PBMCs, or DNA extracted from either of those sample types. The immunoSEQ Assay, a bias-controlled multiplex PCR, was used to amplify TCRbeta CDR3 regions from genomic DNA. The authors' pipeline ran thus. The number of nucleated cells in each sample was estimated by amplification of reference gene primers within the assay. To quantify the absolute abundance of each unique TCRbeta CDR3 rearrangement, sequence reads were collapsed and filtered. For each sample, productive Simpson clonality was calculated by taking the square root of Simpson's diversity index across productive rearrangements. The table comes from immuneACCESS by way of TCRdb, which keeps in-frame sequences with V and J called. Part of the clones is missing from these tables; in studies checked, under half for an unresolved V gene and the rest for unknown reasons. V, J and clone size were drawn from that table, and D and trimming were deduced from the DNA. This sample lists tens of thousands of clones; 70% to 80% were detected once. 5% to 5.5% of the sample is held by the ten biggest clonotypes.

The TCR was taken from a woman older than 75 with active or convalescent COVID-19. The chain joins TRBV7-2 to TRBJ1-2; the D gene assignment is ambiguous. Material for sequencing was peripheral blood. The CDR3 protein is CASSLVGGYGSLWGTF. The nucleotide sequence is given as TGTGCCAGCAGCTTAGTCGGAGGCTATGGCTCTTTGTGGGGCACCTTC.